The clone carrying this T cell receptor beta chain showed up many times. Its specificity is not known. TCRdb analysed the reads with MiXCR anew, one entry per CDR3 protein. The table has 480,000 or so distinct CDR3 sequences, 11% seen once. The data are from a study of T cell repertoires in cytomegalovirus infection. On the study more broadly: Public TCR beta signatures indicated both CMV infection and matching HLA type.

Study outcomes and limitations: Identification of carriers of CMV plus the relevant HLA was achieved through cumulative public TCR beta family frequency. Ex vivo, HLA-C-restricted CMV-specific TCR beta clonotypes prevailed over the rest of the response.

This TCR derives from a human donor in good health (CMV status not recorded). Some clones in this sample may be carry-over from other donors' samples. The sequenced sample was PBMCs.

The chain's CDR3 is CASTVRAELTEAFF. The CDR3 region has the DNA TGTGCCAGCACCGTTAGGGCCGAGCTCACTGAAGCTTTCTTT. The chain recombines TRBV12-3 or TRBV12-4 with TRBJ1-1, with D uncertain. Deletions cut 7 bases from V and 4 bases from J, with 16 bases between. This CDR3 contains 14 residues.